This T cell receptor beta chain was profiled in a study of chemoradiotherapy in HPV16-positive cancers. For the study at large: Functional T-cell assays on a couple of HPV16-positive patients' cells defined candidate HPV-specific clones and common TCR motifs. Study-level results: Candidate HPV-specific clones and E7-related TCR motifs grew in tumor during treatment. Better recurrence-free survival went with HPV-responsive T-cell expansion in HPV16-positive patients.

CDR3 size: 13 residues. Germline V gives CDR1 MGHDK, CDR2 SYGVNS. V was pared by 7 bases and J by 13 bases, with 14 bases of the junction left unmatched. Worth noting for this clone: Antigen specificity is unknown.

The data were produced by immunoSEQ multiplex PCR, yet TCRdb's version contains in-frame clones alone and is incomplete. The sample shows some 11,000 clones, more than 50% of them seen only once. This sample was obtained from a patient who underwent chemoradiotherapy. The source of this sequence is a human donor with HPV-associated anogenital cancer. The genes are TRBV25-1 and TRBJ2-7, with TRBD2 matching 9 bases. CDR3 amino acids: CASTKGFGTSLYF. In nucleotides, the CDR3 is TGTGCCAGCACCAAAGGCTTCGGGACTAGCTTATACTTC.